This T cell receptor beta chain was obtained from a study of cytomegalovirus exposure and HLA in healthy donors. Regarding the study as a whole: V- and J-gene trimming of TCR beta was linked (in a later analysis) to a missense DCLRE1C variant. A later look showed TCR association rates differing by HLA locus, highest for DRB1 and lowest for HLA-C. Reports described diagnosis of cytomegalovirus status by the classifier as highly specific and sensitive. In a later analysis, at a false discovery rate of 0.05, 15,000 to 20,000 TCR beta sequences matched HLA alleles.

Use of 60 Vbeta and 13 Jbeta primers characterized the PCR. Generated by immunoSEQ multiplex PCR, the TCRdb table keeps only in-frame clones and is missing some. The table includes about 160,000 clones, about three quarters detected once. This clone was recorded once. As yet, its antigen is unknown. The sample was PBMCs. The sequence derives from a woman in her 40s in good health and CMV-seropositive.

The DNA for the CDR3 is TGTGCCAGCTCGACGGGGGTAAATGAAAAACTGTTTTTT. Translated, it gives CASSTGVNEKLFF. This chain joins TRBV7-9 and TRBJ1-4; possibly TRBD1 for D (5 bases). V shed 8 bases and J shed 5 bases, with 12 bases lying between them. This CDR3 is 13 amino acids long. Germline V gives CDR1 SEHNR, CDR2 FQNEAQ (reference sequence).